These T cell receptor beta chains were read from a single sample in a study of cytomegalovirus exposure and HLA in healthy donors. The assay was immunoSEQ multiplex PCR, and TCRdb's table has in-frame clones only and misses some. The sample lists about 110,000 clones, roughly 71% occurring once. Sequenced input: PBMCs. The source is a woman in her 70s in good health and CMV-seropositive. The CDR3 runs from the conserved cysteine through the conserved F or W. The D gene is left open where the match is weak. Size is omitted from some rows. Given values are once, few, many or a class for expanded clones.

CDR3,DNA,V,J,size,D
CASTTAGVSSEAFF,TGTGCCAGCACCACTGCAGGGGTTTCGAGTGAAGCTTTCTTT,TRBV27,TRBJ1-1,.,.
CASGKGAGDTEAFF,TGCGCCAGCGGAAAAGGGGCAGGCGACACTGAAGCTTTCTTT,TRBV5-1,TRBJ1-1,few,.
CAWSPGGDTDTQYF,TGTGCCTGGAGCCCAGGGGGCGACACAGATACGCAGTATTTT,TRBV30,TRBJ2-3,once,TRBD1
CASSPGTGAGLDGYTF,TGCGCCAGCAGCCCAGGGACTGGGGCAGGGCTGGATGGCTACACCTTC,TRBV5-1,TRBJ1-2,.,.
CASSPTRQGGAGELFF,TGTGCCAGCAGTCCAACGCGGCAGGGAGGTGCCGGGGAGCTGTTTTTT,TRBV2,TRBJ2-2,.,.
CASSPRASMNTEAFF,TGTGCCAGCTCACCGAGGGCGTCTATGAACACTGAAGCTTTCTTT,TRBV18,TRBJ1-1,few,.
CAHGNHYEQYF,TGTGCCCACGGGAACCACTACGAGCAGTACTTC,TRBV30,TRBJ2-7,.,.
CAISPGQDEGYTF,TGTGCCATCAGCCCGGGACAGGACGAAGGCTACACCTTC,TRBV10-3,TRBJ1-2,.,TRBD1
CASSDRRLAGVSNTGELFF,TGTGCCAGCAGTGACCGAAGACTAGCGGGGGTTTCGAACACCGGGGAGCTGTTTTTT,TRBV2,TRBJ2-2,.,TRBD2
CASSPLGLAGDYEQYF,TGTGCCAGCAGCCCATTGGGACTAGCGGGGGACTACGAGCAGTACTTC,TRBV5-6,TRBJ2-7,.,TRBD2
CASSLGGGNTEAFF,TGCGCCAGCAGCTTGGGTGGAGGGAACACTGAAGCTTTCTTT,TRBV5-1,TRBJ1-1,.,.
CASSPRQGINEKLFF,TGTGCCAGCAGCCCCCGACAGGGAATTAATGAAAAACTGTTTTTT,TRBV7-2,TRBJ1-4,.,TRBD1
CASSPRLAGSTDTQYF,TGTGCCAGCAGCCCCAGACTAGCGGGGAGCACAGATACGCAGTATTTT,TRBV13,TRBJ2-3,.,TRBD2
CASSLVDTGFYGYTF,TGCGCCAGCAGCTTGGTGGACACAGGCTTCTATGGCTACACCTTC,TRBV5-1,TRBJ1-2,.,.
CASRGGGGEETQYF,TGTGCCAGCAGGGGGGGCGGGGGGGAAGAGACCCAGTACTTC,TRBV6-5,TRBJ2-5,.,TRBD2
CASSLAPGTSSYEQYF,TGCGCCAGCAGCTTGGCCCCGGGGACTAGCTCCTACGAGCAGTACTTC,TRBV5-1,TRBJ2-7,few,TRBD2
CASSRDSRNTGELFF,TGTGCCAGCAGTCGGGACAGCCGGAACACCGGGGAGCTGTTTTTT,TRBV7-2,TRBJ2-2,.,TRBD1
CASSSSGLPDTQYF,TGTGCCAGCAGCTCCTCGGGACTTCCAGATACGCAGTATTTT,TRBV7-2,TRBJ2-3,.,.
CASSSLASGADTQYF,TGTGCCAGCAGTTCACTGGCTAGCGGGGCGGATACGCAGTATTTT,TRBV6-6,TRBJ2-3,.,TRBD2
CASSQDAVFSGNTIYF,TGCGCCAGCAGCCAAGATGCGGTTTTCTCTGGAAACACCATATATTTT,TRBV4-1,TRBJ1-3,.,.
CASTALSEAYGYTF,TGTGCCAGCACCGCCCTATCTGAAGCATATGGCTACACCTTC,TRBV6-6,TRBJ1-2,.,.
CSVDRTGSGNTIYF,TGCAGCGTTGACCGGACAGGGAGCGGAAACACCATATATTTT,TRBV29-1,TRBJ1-3,.,TRBD1
CASSVADRVGYGYTF,TGTGCCAGCAGCGTAGCTGACAGGGTGGGCTATGGCTACACCTTC,TRBV9,TRBJ1-2,.,TRBD1
CASSVRDLNTEAFF,TGTGCCAGCAGCGTACGCGATTTGAACACTGAAGCTTTCTTT,TRBV9,TRBJ1-1,.,.
CASSSPGGQRETQYF,TGCGCCAGCAGCTCCCCCGGAGGTCAAAGGGAGACCCAGTACTTC,TRBV5-1,TRBJ2-5,.,.
CASSPTGSSYEQYF,TGTGCCAGCTCACCGACAGGGAGCTCCTACGAGCAGTACTTC,TRBV18,TRBJ2-7,.,TRBD1
CSVGPATNEKLFF,TGCAGCGTTGGTCCTGCAACTAATGAAAAACTGTTTTTT,TRBV29-1,TRBJ1-4,.,.
CASGPRAAGGSGELFF,TGTGCCAGCGGCCCTCGGGCAGCGGGGGGCTCCGGGGAGCTGTTTTTT,TRBV7-3,TRBJ2-2,.,TRBD2